This TCR beta chain was sequenced during a study of blood T cell repertoires in COVID-19. The wider study: Sites across the United States, Italy and Spain contributed samples from acute and convalescent COVID-19. From T cells, B-cell-depleted T cells, or PBMCs came the material, which was cDNA or gDNA.

In the original processing: By means of reference gene primer amplification, nucleated cell counts were estimated. Sequenced by immunoSEQ multiplex PCR; TCRdb stores in-frame clones only, minus some. The DNA gave D and trimming, while V, J and clone size come from that table. The sample has fewer than 200,000 clones; more than 80% are singletons. Trimming took off 1 base at V and 7 bases at J, with 16 bases between the two ends. Looked up from germline, CDR1 is KGHDR and CDR2 is SFDVKD. This CDR3 comprises 16 residues. This TCR came from a woman in her fifties or sixties with acute or convalescent COVID-19. Sequenced material: peripheral blood. V gene TRBV24-1 combines with J gene TRBJ2-1; a weak D match, TRBD1 (6 bases). This CDR3 reads CATSDLGAGVENEQFF. The CDR3 DNA is TGTGCCACCAGTGATTTAGGGGCAGGGGTGGAGAATGAGCAGTTCTTC.